This T cell receptor beta chain emerged from a study of cytomegalovirus exposure and HLA in healthy donors. The study ran its PCR with 60 Vbeta and 13 Jbeta primers. Profiling relied on immunoSEQ multiplex PCR, and the TCRdb table lists in-frame clones only, not all of them. Here the sample spans approximately 100,000 clones, 65% to 80% being singletons. Trimming removed 0 bases at V and 4 bases at J, with 13 bases between. CDR3 length equals 15 residues. Per the germline V gene, CDR1 is SGDLS and CDR2 is YYNGEE. At the time of sampling, donors were nominally healthy, though unrecorded immune exposures were likely.

V usage is TRBV9 and J usage is TRBJ2-5; weak D call: TRBD2 (7 bases). The source of this sequence is a woman aged 40 to 50 in good health and CMV-seronegative. Specimen: PBMCs. CDR3 DNA: TGTGCCAGCAGCGTAGGTGGGGGGGGCTTAGAGACCCAGTACTTC. Translated: CASSVGGGGLETQYF.